This passage covers 8 T cell receptor beta chains from one sample sequenced in a study of blood T cell repertoires in COVID-19 (dated by TCRdb to 2018 to 2021). To prepare the library, the immunoSEQ multiplex PCR assay was applied. In TCRdb, the immuneACCESS table is reduced to in-frame sequences with V and J assigned. These tables do not hold every clone; where another copy was compared, an unresolved V gene accounts for under half, and the others remain unexplained. This sample holds 350,000 to 500,000 clones; about 88% were observed only once. The ten largest clones take up 1.4% of the sample. Material for sequencing was PBMCs or T cells enriched from blood (not recorded which). The origin of the receptors is a woman between 18 and 30 years old who had been exposed to COVID-19.

The chain links TRBV5-1 to TRBJ1-1; no definite D call. This CDR3 is 17 amino acids long. The germline CDR1 and CDR2 sequences are SGHRS and YFSETQ. Trimming pared 4 bases from V and 2 bases from J, leaving 21 bases between. CDR3: CASSLATGGSYNTEAFF. The CDR3, as DNA: TGCGCCAGCAGCCTGGCCACGGGAGGGTCCTATAACACTGAAGCTTTCTTT. Variable domain in full (rest from reference TRBV5-1 and TRBJ1-1): KAGVTQTPRYLIKTRGQQVTLSCSPISGHRSVSWYQQTPGQGLQFLFEYFSETQRNKGNFPGRFSGRQFSNSRSEMNVSTLELGDSALYLCASSLATGGSYNTEAFFGQGTRLTVV.

CDR3 amino acids: CASSEYGGTEAFF. The CDR3 nucleotides read TGCGCCAGCAGTGAGTACGGTGGCACTGAAGCTTTCTTT. The genes are TRBV10-2 and TRBJ1-1; no clear D. This CDR3 is 13 amino acids long. CDR1 and CDR2 (germline): WSHSY, SAAADI. The ends were cut back, 1 base at V and 4 bases at J, with 7 bases in the middle.

The V and J genes are TRBV7-9 and TRBJ2-3; the match to TRBD1 covers 7 bases. CDR3 length: 14 amino acids. Germline V CDR1 and CDR2: SEHNR, FQNEAQ (reference sequence). V lost 4 bases, J lost 6 bases, and 7 bases stayed unmatched. CDR3 DNA: TGTGCCAGCAGCTCGGGACAGCCCAGGGATACGCAGTATTTT. Translating it yields CASSSGQPRDTQYF.

The rearrangement uses TRBV3-1 (or the pseudogene TRBV3-2) and TRBJ1-1; D possibly corresponds to TRBD1 (5 bases). Germline V gene data show CDR1 as LGHDT and CDR2 as YNNKEL (reference sequence). V gave up 1 base and J gave up 6 bases, with 12 bases separating them. CDR3 length: 14 amino acids. The CDR3 DNA sequence: TGTGCCAGCAGCCAAGTAGTTAGGACATCTGAAGCTTTCTTT. This sequence encodes CASSQVVRTSEAFF.

This clone was picked up a small number of times. The rearrangement joins TRBV5-1 to TRBJ2-7; TRBD1 aligns across 7 bases. The junction had 8 bases not matched to a gene; V was cut back by 1 base and J by 4 bases. Germline CDR1 and CDR2: SGHRS and YFSETQ. The CDR3 consists of 15 residues. The CDR3 region has the DNA TGCGCCAGCAGCTTGACGACAGGGTCAGCGTACGAGCAGTACTTC. This encodes CASSLTTGSAYEQYF.

The V and J genes are TRBV10-2 and TRBJ1-1; D might be TRBD1 (5 bases). CDR1 and CDR2 from the germline V gene are WSHSY and SAAADI. Trimming removed 6 bases from V and 4 bases from J, with 21 bases in between. The CDR3 loop spans 16 amino acids. The CDR3 DNA follows: TGCGCCAGCAGAATCGCCTCGGGGGGTCGGGGCACTGAAGCTTTCTTT. It specifies CASRIASGGRGTEAFF.

In its sample, this clone was seen once. The V and J genes are TRBV2 and TRBJ2-3; 9 positions match TRBD2. This CDR3 is 16 amino acids long. The germline V gene encodes CDR1 SNHLY and CDR2 FYNNEI. The junction had 3 bases not matched to a gene; V was cut back by 2 bases and J by 0 bases. In nucleotides, the CDR3 is TGTGCCAGCAGTGAACTTAGCGGGAGTAGCACAGATACGCAGTATTTT. Its protein product is CASSELSGSSTDTQYF. Full variable domain (remainder filled in from reference TRBV2 and TRBJ2-3): EPEVTQTPSHQVTQMGQEVILRCVPISNHLYFYWYRQILGQKVEFLVSFYNNEISEKSEIFDDQFSVERPDGSNFTLKIRSTKLEDSAMYFCASSELSGSSTDTQYFGPGTRLTVL.

The V and J genes are TRBV5-1 and TRBJ2-1; 9 positions agree with TRBD2. The germline gives CDR1 SGHRS, CDR2 YFSETQ. J gave up 6 bases and V 0 bases, and 1 base lay outside the gene matches. The CDR3 length is 14 residues. DNA of the CDR3: TGCGCCAGCAGCTTGGGACTAGCGGCCAATGAGCAGTTCTTC. Amino acids: CASSLGLAANEQFF.